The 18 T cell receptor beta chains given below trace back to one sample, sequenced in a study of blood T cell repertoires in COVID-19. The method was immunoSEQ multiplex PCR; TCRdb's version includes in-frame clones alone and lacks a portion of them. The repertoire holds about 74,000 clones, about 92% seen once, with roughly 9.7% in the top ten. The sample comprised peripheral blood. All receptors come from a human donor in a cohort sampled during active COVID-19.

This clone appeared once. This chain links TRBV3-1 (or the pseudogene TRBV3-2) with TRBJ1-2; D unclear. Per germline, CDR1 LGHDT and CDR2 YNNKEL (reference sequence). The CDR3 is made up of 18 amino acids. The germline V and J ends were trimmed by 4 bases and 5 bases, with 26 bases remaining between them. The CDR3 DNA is TGTGCCAGCAGCCCGATTTCCGGAGTGCCGATTTCCCCTTATGGCTACACCTTC. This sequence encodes CASSPISGVPISPYGYTF.

The CDR3 loop reads CASRSSGLLDRGVGTEAFF. As DNA, the CDR3 is TGTGCCAGCAGAAGTTCGGGTTTATTGGACAGGGGGGTCGGCACTGAAGCTTTCTTT. The V gene is TRBV6-4, the J gene TRBJ1-1, with TRBD1 identical over 10 bases. CDR1 is MRHNA, CDR2 SNTAGT, per germline. Germline trimming cut 6 bases from V and 4 bases from J; bases unmatched to any gene: 20. The CDR3 consists of 19 residues.

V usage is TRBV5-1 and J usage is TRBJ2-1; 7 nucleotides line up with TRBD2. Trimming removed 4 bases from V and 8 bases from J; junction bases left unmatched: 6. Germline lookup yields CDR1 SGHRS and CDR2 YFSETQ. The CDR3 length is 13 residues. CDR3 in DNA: TGCGCCAGCAGCGTTCGGGGGGTCGATGAGCAGTTCTTC. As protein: CASSVRGVDEQFF.

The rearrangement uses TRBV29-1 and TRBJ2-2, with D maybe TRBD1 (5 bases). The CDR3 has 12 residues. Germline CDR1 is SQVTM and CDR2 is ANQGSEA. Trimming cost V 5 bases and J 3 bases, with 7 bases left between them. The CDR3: CSVFRDTGELFF. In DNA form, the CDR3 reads TGCAGCGTTTTCAGGGACACCGGGGAGCTGTTTTTT.

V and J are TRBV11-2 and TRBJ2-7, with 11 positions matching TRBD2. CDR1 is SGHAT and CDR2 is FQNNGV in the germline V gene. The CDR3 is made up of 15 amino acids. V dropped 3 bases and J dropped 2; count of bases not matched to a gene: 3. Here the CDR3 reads CASSLGLAVAYEQYF. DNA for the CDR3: TGTGCCAGCAGCTTGGGACTAGCGGTTGCCTACGAGCAGTACTTC.

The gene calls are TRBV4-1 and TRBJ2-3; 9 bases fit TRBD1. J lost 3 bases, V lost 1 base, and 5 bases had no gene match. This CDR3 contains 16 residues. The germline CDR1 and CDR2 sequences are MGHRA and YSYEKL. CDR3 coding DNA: TGCGCCAGCAGCCAAGGGACAGGGGTCGGAACAGATACGCAGTATTTT. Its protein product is CASSQGTGVGTDTQYF.

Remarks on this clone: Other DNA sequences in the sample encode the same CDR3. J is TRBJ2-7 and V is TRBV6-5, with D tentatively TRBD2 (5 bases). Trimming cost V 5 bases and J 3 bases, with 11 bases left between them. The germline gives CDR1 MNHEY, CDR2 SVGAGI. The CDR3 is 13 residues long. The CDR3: CASSRGPNYEQYF. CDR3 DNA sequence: TGTGCCAGCAGTCGGGGTCCGAACTACGAGCAGTACTTC.

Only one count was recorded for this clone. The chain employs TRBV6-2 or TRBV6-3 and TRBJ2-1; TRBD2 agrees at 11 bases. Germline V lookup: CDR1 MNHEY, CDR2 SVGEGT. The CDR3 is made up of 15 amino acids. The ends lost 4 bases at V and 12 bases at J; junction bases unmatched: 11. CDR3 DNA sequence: TGTGCCAGCAGTTTGACTAGCGGGGACCCCAAGGGGCAGTTCTTC. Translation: CASSLTSGDPKGQFF.

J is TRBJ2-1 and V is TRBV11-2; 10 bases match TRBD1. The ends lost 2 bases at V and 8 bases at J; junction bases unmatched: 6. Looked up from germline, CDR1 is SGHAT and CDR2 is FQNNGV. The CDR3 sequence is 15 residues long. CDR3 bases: TGTGCCAGCAGCTTAAGGGGACAGGGGATCGATGAGCAGTTCTTC. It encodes CASSLRGQGIDEQFF.

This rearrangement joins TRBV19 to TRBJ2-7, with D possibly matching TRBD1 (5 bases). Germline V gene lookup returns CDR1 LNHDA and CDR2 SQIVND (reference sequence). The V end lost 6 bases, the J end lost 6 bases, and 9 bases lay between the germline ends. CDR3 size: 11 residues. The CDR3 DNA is TGTGCCAGTAGCCAAGGGGCCGAGCAGTACTTC. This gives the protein CASSQGAEQYF.

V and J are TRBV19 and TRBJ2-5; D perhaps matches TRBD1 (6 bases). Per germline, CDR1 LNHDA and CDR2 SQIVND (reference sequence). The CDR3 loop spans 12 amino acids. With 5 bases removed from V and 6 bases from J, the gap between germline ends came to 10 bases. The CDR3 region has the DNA TGTGCCAGTAGTCCGCAGGGGAAGACCCAGTACTTC. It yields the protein CASSPQGKTQYF. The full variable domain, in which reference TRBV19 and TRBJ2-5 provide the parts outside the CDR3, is DGGITQSPKYLFRKEGQNVTLSCEQNLNHDAMYWYRQDPGQGLRLIYYSQIVNDFQKGDIAEGYSVSREKKESFPLTVTSAQKNPTAFYLCASSPQGKTQYFGPGTRLLVL.

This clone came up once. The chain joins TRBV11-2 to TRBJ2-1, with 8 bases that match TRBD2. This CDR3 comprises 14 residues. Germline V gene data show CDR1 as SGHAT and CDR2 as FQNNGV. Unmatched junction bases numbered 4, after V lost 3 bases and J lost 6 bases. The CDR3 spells CASSLGLDSNEQFF. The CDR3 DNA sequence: TGTGCCAGCAGCTTGGGACTAGACTCCAATGAGCAGTTCTTC. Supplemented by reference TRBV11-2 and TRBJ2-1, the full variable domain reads EAGVAQSPRYKIIEKRQSVAFWCNPISGHATLYWYQQILGQGPKLLIQFQNNGVVDDSQLPKDRFSAERLKGVDSTLKIQPAKLEDSAVYLCASSLGLDSNEQFFGPGTRLTVL.

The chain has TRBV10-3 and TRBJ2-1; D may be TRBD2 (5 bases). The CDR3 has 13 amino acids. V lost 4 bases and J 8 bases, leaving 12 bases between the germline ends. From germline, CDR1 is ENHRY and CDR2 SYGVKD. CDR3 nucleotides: TGTGCCATCAGTGGCGCTAGCAGGCATGAGCAGTTCTTC. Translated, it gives CAISGASRHEQFF.

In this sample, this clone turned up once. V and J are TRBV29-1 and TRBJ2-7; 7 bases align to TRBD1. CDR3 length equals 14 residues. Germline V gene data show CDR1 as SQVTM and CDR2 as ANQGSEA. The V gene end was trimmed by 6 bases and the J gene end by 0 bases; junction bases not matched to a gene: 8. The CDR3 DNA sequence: TGCAGCGTGGTTGGACAGGAAAGCTCCTACGAGCAGTACTTC. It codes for CSVVGQESSYEQYF.

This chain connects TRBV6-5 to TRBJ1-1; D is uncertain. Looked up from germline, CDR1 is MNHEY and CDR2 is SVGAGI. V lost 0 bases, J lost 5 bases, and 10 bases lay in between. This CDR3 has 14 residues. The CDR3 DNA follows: TGTGCCAGCAGTTACTCGAGGGCACAAACTGAAGCTTTCTTT. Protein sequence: CASSYSRAQTEAFF.

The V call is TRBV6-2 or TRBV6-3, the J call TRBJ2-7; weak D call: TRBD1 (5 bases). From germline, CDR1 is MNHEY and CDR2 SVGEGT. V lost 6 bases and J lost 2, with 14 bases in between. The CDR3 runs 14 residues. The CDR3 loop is CASSPRQSTYEQYF. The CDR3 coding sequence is TGTGCCAGCAGCCCCCGACAGAGCACCTACGAGCAGTACTTC.

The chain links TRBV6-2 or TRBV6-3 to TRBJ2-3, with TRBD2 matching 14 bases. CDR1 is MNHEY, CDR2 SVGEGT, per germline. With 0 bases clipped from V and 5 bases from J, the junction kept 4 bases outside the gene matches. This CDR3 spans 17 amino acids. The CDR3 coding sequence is TGTGCCAGCAGTTACTCGGGACTAGCGGGAGAACTAGATACGCAGTATTTT. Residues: CASSYSGLAGELDTQYF.

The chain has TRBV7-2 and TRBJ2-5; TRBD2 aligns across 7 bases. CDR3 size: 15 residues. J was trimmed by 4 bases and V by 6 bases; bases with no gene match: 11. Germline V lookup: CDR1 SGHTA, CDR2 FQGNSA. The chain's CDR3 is CASSILPGGLETQYF. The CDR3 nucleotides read TGTGCCAGCAGTATTCTGCCGGGAGGACTAGAGACCCAGTACTTC.